One sample yielded the 30 T cell receptor beta chains listed below, sequenced in a study of CXCR3-negative and CXCR3-positive naive CD8 T cells. Antigen specificity for these receptors is unknown. Researchers prepared the TRB cDNA libraries using 5' RACE with UMI labels. TCRdb reworked the 5' RACE reads into one entry per CDR3 protein, no DNA. The table lists around 130,000 distinct CDR3 sequences. Whole-study findings and limits: CXCR3-positive naive cells had TRB CDR3s that were more hydrophobic than CXCR3-negative naive cells had.

The specimen sequenced was naive CXCR3+ CD8+ T cells from blood. Subset given: CD45RO-CCR7+CD27+CD95- naive CD8+ T cells expressing CXCR3 (TNR3+). The source of these receptors is a human donor in good health. Some clones in this sample may be carry-over from other donors' samples.

This chain links TRBV30 with TRBJ2-2. Germline lookup yields CDR1 GTSNPN and CDR2 SVGIG (reference sequence). This CDR3 region has 12 residues. The CDR3: CAWSVLTGELFF.

The chain has TRBV6-4 and TRBJ2-3; TCRdb lists TRBD2, though no DNA is available to test this call. Germline V CDR1 and CDR2: MRHNA, SNTAGT. CDR3 size: 16 residues. The CDR3 spells CASSDSNLAPADTQYF.

The chain recombines TRBV3-1 with TRBJ1-1; the TCRdb call, TRBD1, lacks DNA for checking. Germline V CDR1 and CDR2: LGHDT, YNNKEL (reference sequence). The CDR3 is 15 amino acids. CDR3 amino acids: CASSHSGQGDTEAFF. The entire variable domain, with the rest obtained from reference TRBV3-1 and TRBJ1-1, is as follows: DTAVSQTPKYLVTQMGNDKSIKCEQNLGHDTMYWYKQDSKKFLKIMFSYNNKELIINETVPNRFSPKSPDKAHLNLHINSLELGDSAVYFCASSHSGQGDTEAFFGQGTRLTVV.

The chain recombines TRBV6-5 with TRBJ2-1; the TRBD1 assignment by TCRdb is unverifiable without DNA. The CDR3 covers 14 residues. CDR1 is MNHEY, CDR2 SVGAGI, per germline. CDR3 sequence reads: CASSTGAGYNEQFF.

The chain is built from TRBV29-1 and TRBJ2-7; there is no DNA to check the TCRdb D call of TRBD1. The CDR3 has 14 residues. CDR1 and CDR2 from the germline V gene are SQVTM and ANQGSEA. CDR3: CSALGTGGVYEQYF.

CDR3 region: CASSTVTGGGDEQFF. The chain carries TRBV28 and TRBJ2-1; no DNA is available, so the TRBD2 call from TCRdb remains unchecked. Per the germline V gene, CDR1 is MDHEN and CDR2 is SYDVKM. This CDR3 is 15 amino acids long.

J is TRBJ2-5 and V is TRBV7-2. The germline V gene has CDR1 SGHTA and CDR2 FQGNSA. CDR3 size: 14 residues. This chain's CDR3 is CASSSTPTVETQYF.

J is TRBJ2-1 and V is TRBV29-1; the TRBD1 assignment by TCRdb is unverifiable without DNA. Germline lookup yields CDR1 SQVTM and CDR2 ANQGSEA. This CDR3 has 18 residues. The chain's CDR3 is CSVDRISIIGQGLDEQFF.

This sequence joins TRBV29-1 and TRBJ2-1; TCRdb indicates TRBD1, and absent DNA this call remains unverified. The germline V gene encodes CDR1 SQVTM and CDR2 ANQGSEA. This CDR3 spans 12 amino acids. The CDR3 loop reads CSPRTGGNEQFF.

The chain has TRBV29-1 and TRBJ2-1; as DNA is missing, the TRBD1 call by TCRdb cannot be tested. CDR1 is SQVTM and CDR2 is ANQGSEA in the germline V gene. This CDR3 is built from 16 residues. CDR3: CSDKPRRTGGNNEQFF.

V is TRBV4-3 and J is TRBJ2-5. The germline V gene encodes CDR1 LGHNA and CDR2 YSLEER. This CDR3 contains 14 residues. The CDR3 loop is CASSQGTGQETQYF.

This CDR3 reads CASSVGQGAYNEQFF. The chain combines TRBV5-5 with TRBJ2-1. The CDR3 totals 15 residues. Germline CDR1 is SGHKS and CDR2 is YYEKEE (reference sequence).

The chain recombines TRBV29-1 with TRBJ2-7; the TCRdb call, TRBD1, lacks DNA for checking. The CDR3 runs 14 residues. Germline V gene data show CDR1 as SQVTM and CDR2 as ANQGSEA. This CDR3 reads CSVVGGTAYYEQYF.

The gene calls are TRBV27 and TRBJ1-6; absent DNA, TCRdb's TRBD1 call cannot be checked. CDR1 is MNHEY and CDR2 is SMNVEV in the germline V gene (reference sequence). CDR3 length: 15 residues. Here the CDR3 reads CASSSGQGVNSPLHF.

The genes are TRBV4-2 and TRBJ2-7; TCRdb's D call of TRBD1 is untestable without DNA. The CDR3 runs 15 residues. Germline CDR1 is LGHNA and CDR2 is YNFKEQ. The CDR3 here is CASRDRNLPGGEQYF.

This sequence joins TRBV3-1 and TRBJ2-3; TCRdb's D call, TRBD2, is unchecked because there is no DNA. Germline assignment: CDR1 LGHDT and CDR2 YNNKEL (reference sequence). The CDR3 runs 17 residues. CDR3 residues: CASSQDLAGGLTDTQYF.

The V call is TRBV6-5, the J call TRBJ1-1; without DNA, the TCRdb call of TRBD1 cannot be checked. Germline assignment: CDR1 MNHEY and CDR2 SVGAGI. The CDR3 consists of 16 residues. This CDR3 is CASSYSIVRTGTEAFF.

This chain connects TRBV29-1 to TRBJ2-5; TCRdb outputs TRBD1, but without DNA this stays unchecked. The germline V gene encodes CDR1 SQVTM and CDR2 ANQGSEA. The CDR3 loop spans 14 amino acids. CDR3 amino acids: CSVEGQAKIETQYF.

The chain carries TRBV5-6 and TRBJ1-3. This CDR3 is built from 15 residues. Germline V lookup: CDR1 SGHDT, CDR2 YYEEEE. CDR3 amino acids: CASSLLALSGNTIYF.

This chain uses TRBV20-1 with TRBJ1-1; no DNA is available, so the TRBD1 call from TCRdb remains unchecked. CDR1 and CDR2 (germline): DFQATT, SNEGSKA (reference sequence). This CDR3 has 11 amino acids. The CDR3 sequence is CSARAGTEAFF.

The V gene is TRBV5-1, the J gene TRBJ1-2; TCRdb picks TRBD1, but there is no DNA to check that call. Germline values: CDR1 SGHRS, CDR2 YFSETQ. The CDR3 extends over 15 amino acids. CDR3 region: CASSTSDSDFYGYTF.

The CDR3 region is CASSSGSGRSSYEQYF. V and J are TRBV7-9 and TRBJ2-7; lacking DNA, the TRBD2 call made by TCRdb goes unchecked. CDR1 SEHNR and CDR2 FQNEAQ come from the germline V gene (reference sequence). This CDR3 comprises 16 residues.

This chain links TRBV9 with TRBJ2-5; TCRdb outputs TRBD1, but without DNA this stays unchecked. Germline V gene data show CDR1 as SGDLS and CDR2 as YYNGEE. The CDR3 contains 15 residues. CDR3 sequence reads: CASSPGQAPKETQYF.

The gene calls are TRBV7-9 and TRBJ1-1. The CDR3 runs to 14 residues. Germline V lookup: CDR1 SEHNR, CDR2 FQNEAQ (reference sequence). CDR3 region: CANSFGGQNTEAFF.

V is TRBV11-1 and J is TRBJ2-3; the D call from TCRdb, TRBD2, cannot be confirmed without DNA. The germline CDR1 and CDR2 sequences are SGHAT and FQDESV (reference sequence). CDR3 length: 16 amino acids. The CDR3 sequence: CASSPDAGLRTDTKYF.

V is TRBV7-6 and J is TRBJ2-7. Germline V gene data show CDR1 as SGHVS and CDR2 as FNYEAQ. CDR3 length: 13 residues. CDR3 loop: CASSLPRTYEQYF. Full variable domain (missing parts from reference TRBV7-6 and TRBJ2-7): GAGVSQSPRYKVTKRGQDVALRCDPISGHVSLYWYRQALGQGPEFLTYFNYEAQQDKSGLPNDRFSAERPEGSISTLTIQRTEQRDSAMYRCASSLPRTYEQYFGPGTRLTVT.

This sequence joins TRBV19 and TRBJ2-3; the TRBD1 assignment by TCRdb is unverifiable without DNA. Germline V lookup: CDR1 LNHDA, CDR2 SQIVND (reference sequence). CDR3 length: 16 residues. This CDR3 reads CASSPGTGGPGDTQYF.

The chain links TRBV29-1 to TRBJ2-2; TCRdb picks TRBD2, but there is no DNA to check that call. Germline-derived CDR1 and CDR2 are SQVTM and ANQGSEA. The CDR3 runs to 14 residues. The CDR3 protein is CSVAGGINTGELFF.

The J gene is TRBJ2-1, the V gene TRBV29-1; TCRdb designates TRBD1, a call that cannot be tested without DNA. The germline CDR1 and CDR2 sequences are SQVTM and ANQGSEA. This CDR3 has 16 residues. CDR3 in amino acids: CSVGTPDRGLYNEQFF.

V gene TRBV6-1 combines with J gene TRBJ2-2. CDR3 length equals 13 residues. Germline CDR1 reads MNHNS; CDR2 reads SASEGT. The CDR3 sequence: CASSESVLRELFF.